This T cell receptor (beta chain) was observed in a study of OX40 agonist ivuxolimab in advanced cancers. Study overall: An anti-OX40 (CD134) antibody with agonistic activity, ivuxolimab, was administered to patients.

As regards this clone: Its antigen is not known.

Generated by immunoSEQ multiplex PCR, the TCRdb table keeps only in-frame clones and is missing some. In the table there are about 29,000 clones, around 90% of which are singletons. Findings and limits, study-wide: In general, CD8+ T cells held more expanded clones than CD4+ did, on average.

The CDR3 is 12 residues long. Deletions cut 3 bases from V and 1 base from J, with 3 bases between. The germline CDR1 and CDR2 sequences are WSHSY and SAAADI. The sequence came from an adult with an advanced solid tumor such as melanoma, head and neck, liver or kidney cancer. The starting material was CD4+ or CD8+ T cells sorted from blood, obtained in a trial of the OX40 agonist ivuxolimab. The V call is TRBV10-2, the J call TRBJ1-1; D ambiguous. CDR3 in amino acids: CASSDPNTEAFF. The CDR3 DNA is TGCGCCAGCAGTGACCCGAACACTGAAGCTTTCTTT.